Presented here are 15 T cell receptor beta chains from one specimen sequenced in a study of T cell responses to AZD1222 COVID-19 vaccine. Some clones are missing from TCRdb's copy, which holds only in-frame ones; the method was immunoSEQ multiplex PCR. The repertoire holds 120,000 or so clones, with approximately 90% as singletons. The sample was peripheral blood, taken on day 0 of AZD1222 vaccination. The receptor set was obtained from an adult in good health.

In the case of this clone: This same CDR3 is encoded by further DNA sequences in the sample. V and J are TRBV7-9 and TRBJ1-4; D not resolved. Germline-derived CDR1 and CDR2 are SEHNR and FQNEAQ (reference sequence). This CDR3 region has 12 residues. Trimming shortened V by 2 bases and J by 5 bases, and 3 bases separated the two germline ends. The CDR3 reads CASSLQNEKLFF. The CDR3 bases are TGTGCCAGCAGCTTACAGAATGAAAAACTGTTTTTT.

This chain joins TRBV4-3 and TRBJ1-2, with a possible D match to TRBD1 (5 bases). Germline CDR1 reads LGHNA; CDR2 reads YSLEER. V lost 0 bases and J 1 base, leaving 15 bases between the germline ends. The CDR3 sequence is 17 residues long. The CDR3, as DNA: TGCGCCAGCAGCCAAGATCGGCGGGACGGCCTTAACTATGGCTACACCTTC. It encodes CASSQDRRDGLNYGYTF.

The rearrangement uses TRBV19 and TRBJ1-2; no reliable D call. This CDR3 has 13 residues. The V end was cut by 6 bases, the J end by 5 bases, with 13 bases between. Germline values: CDR1 LNHDA, CDR2 SQIVND (reference sequence). The CDR3: CASSPRREYGYTF. The CDR3 DNA sequence: TGTGCCAGTAGCCCGCGGAGAGAGTATGGCTACACCTTC. The entire variable domain, with the rest obtained from reference TRBV19 and TRBJ1-2, is as follows: DGGITQSPKYLFRKEGQNVTLSCEQNLNHDAMYWYRQDPGQGLRLIYYSQIVNDFQKGDIAEGYSVSREKKESFPLTVTSAQKNPTAFYLCASSPRREYGYTFGSGTRLTVV.

Here the CDR3 reads CASSAGLAGGGTDTQYF. The CDR3 DNA is TGTGCCAGCAGTGCGGGACTAGCGGGAGGAGGAACAGATACGCAGTATTTT. The chain joins TRBV6-4 to TRBJ2-3; 15 nucleotides line up with TRBD2. This CDR3 is 17 amino acids long. The trim removed 4 bases at V and 3 bases at J, leaving 5 bases unmatched. Looked up from germline, CDR1 is MRHNA and CDR2 is SNTAGT.

The chain joins TRBV10-3 to TRBJ2-5; 10 bases line up with TRBD1. The CDR3 loop spans 24 amino acids. The V gene's germline CDR1 is ENHRY and CDR2 SYGVKD. Unmatched junction bases numbered 35, after V lost 7 bases and J lost 3 bases. In DNA, the CDR3 is TGTGCCATCAACAATGGCAACCCCCGCGCGAAGGACAGGGGGTTGATCTCCGCTAAAGAGACCCAGTACTTC. This sequence encodes CAINNGNPRAKDRGLISAKETQYF.

Notes on this clone: This sample also contains other DNA sequences that code for the same CDR3. V gene TRBV27 combines with J gene TRBJ2-2, with no clear D. Germline V gene lookup returns CDR1 MNHEY and CDR2 SMNVEV (reference sequence). Deletions cut 5 bases from V and 0 bases from J, with 16 bases between. This CDR3 is built from 17 residues. The CDR3 sequence is CASSPPNRPPNTGELFF. As DNA, the CDR3 is TGTGCCAGCAGTCCGCCTAACAGACCACCGAACACCGGGGAGCTGTTTTTT.

The rearrangement uses TRBV28 and TRBJ2-5; D remains unclear. The germline CDR1 and CDR2 sequences are MDHEN and SYDVKM. The CDR3 has 13 residues. Trimming took 0 bases from V and 3 from J, leaving 5 bases between them. CDR3 loop: CASSLWGEETQYF. CDR3 DNA sequence: TGTGCCAGCAGTTTATGGGGCGAAGAGACCCAGTACTTC.

This chain links TRBV6-5 with TRBJ2-5; 8 bases are shared with TRBD1. Germline V gene sequence: CDR1 MNHEY, CDR2 SVGAGI. The CDR3 is 14 amino acids. V lost 5 bases and J lost 5; bases outside the gene matches: 7. The CDR3 region has the DNA TGTGCCAGCAGTCTGCGGACAGGGATGGAGACCCAGTACTTC. It is translated as CASSLRTGMETQYF.

This chain links TRBV5-1 with TRBJ2-1, with 10 bases aligning to TRBD2. CDR1 and CDR2 (germline): SGHRS, YFSETQ. The CDR3 is 18 amino acids. The V and J ends lost 0 bases and 1 base, in that order; junction bases with no gene match: 7. CDR3 bases: TGCGCCAGCAGCTTGGGCCTAGCGGGAGTCATTTCCTACAATGAGCAGTTCTTC. This sequence encodes CASSLGLAGVISYNEQFF.

This rearrangement joins TRBV6-6 to TRBJ1-4, with D tentatively TRBD1 (6 bases). This CDR3 contains 15 residues. CDR1 is MNHNY, CDR2 SVGAGI, per germline (reference sequence). Trimming cost V 2 bases and J 5 bases, with 12 bases left between them. CDR3 sequence reads: CASSYPDTGNEKLFF. For the CDR3, the DNA is TGTGCCAGCAGTTACCCCGACACAGGGAATGAAAAACTGTTTTTT.

The chain employs TRBV12-3 or TRBV12-4 and TRBJ1-1; 8 bases align to TRBD1. Unmatched junction bases numbered 4, after V lost 3 bases and J lost 10 bases. This CDR3 is 12 amino acids long. This chain's CDR3 is CASSFNRGLAFF. The CDR3 DNA reads as TGTGCCAGCAGTTTTAACAGGGGGTTAGCTTTCTTT.

The chain is built from TRBV10-3 and TRBJ2-1; 9 bases are shared with TRBD1. The length of the CDR3 is 13 residues. Germline trimming cut 10 bases from V and 6 bases from J; bases unmatched to any gene: 7. Looked up from germline, CDR1 is ENHRY and CDR2 is SYGVKD. CDR3 DNA sequence: TGTGCCACGGAGGTGGACAGGGGCAATGAGCAGTTCTTC. It yields the protein CATEVDRGNEQFF.

The chain combines TRBV19 with TRBJ2-7, with TRBD1 matching over 8 bases. CDR1 is LNHDA, CDR2 SQIVND, per germline (reference sequence). There are 14 residues in the CDR3. Trimming took 5 bases from V and 3 from J; bases not matched to a gene: 6. The CDR3 sequence: CASSAAGGGYEQYF. The CDR3 DNA reads TGTGCCAGTAGTGCCGCAGGGGGCGGCTACGAGCAGTACTTC.

The V and J genes are TRBV2 and TRBJ2-7; TRBD1 or TRBD2 may be the D gene (5 bases each). Germline lookup yields CDR1 SNHLY and CDR2 FYNNEI. The CDR3 runs to 14 residues. V lost 6 bases and J 0 bases, leaving 12 bases between the germline ends. Here the CDR3 reads CASRPGRPSYEQYF. DNA of the CDR3: TGTGCCAGCAGGCCGGGACGGCCCTCCTACGAGCAGTACTTC.

The CDR3 DNA follows: TGTGCCAGCAGCAACAGGGGGCACGCCGATTCACCCCTCCACTTT. This sequence encodes CASSNRGHADSPLHF. The chain carries TRBV6-5 and TRBJ1-6, with 9 bases lining up with TRBD1. This CDR3 comprises 15 residues. The trim removed 6 bases at V and 8 bases at J, leaving 8 bases unmatched. In germline, CDR1 is MNHEY, CDR2 SVGAGI.